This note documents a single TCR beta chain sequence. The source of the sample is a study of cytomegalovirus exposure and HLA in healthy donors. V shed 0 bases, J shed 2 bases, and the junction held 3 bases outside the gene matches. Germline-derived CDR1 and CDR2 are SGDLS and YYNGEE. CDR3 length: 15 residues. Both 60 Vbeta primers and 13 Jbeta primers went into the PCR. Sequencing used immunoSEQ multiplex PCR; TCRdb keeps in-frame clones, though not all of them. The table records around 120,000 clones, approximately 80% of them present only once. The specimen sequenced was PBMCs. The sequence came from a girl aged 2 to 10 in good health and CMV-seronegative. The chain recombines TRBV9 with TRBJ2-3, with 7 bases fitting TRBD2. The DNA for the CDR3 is TGTGCCAGCAGCGTAGGACTAGCTGTCACAGATACGCAGTATTTT. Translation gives CASSVGLAVTDTQYF.